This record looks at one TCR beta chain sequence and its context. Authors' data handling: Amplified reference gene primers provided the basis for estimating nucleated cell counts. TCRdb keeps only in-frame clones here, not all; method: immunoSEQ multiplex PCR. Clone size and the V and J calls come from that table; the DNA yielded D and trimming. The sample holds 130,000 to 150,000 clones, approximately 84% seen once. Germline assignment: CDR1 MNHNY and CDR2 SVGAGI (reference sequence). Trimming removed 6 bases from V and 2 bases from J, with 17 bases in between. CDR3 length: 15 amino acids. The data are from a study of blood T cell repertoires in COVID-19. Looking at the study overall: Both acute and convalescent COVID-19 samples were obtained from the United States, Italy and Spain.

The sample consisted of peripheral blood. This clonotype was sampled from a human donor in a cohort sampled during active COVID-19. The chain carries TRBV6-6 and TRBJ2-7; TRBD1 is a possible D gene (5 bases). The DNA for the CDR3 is TGTGCCAGCAGCCGACAGTTTGGGCTTGCCTACGAGCAGTACTTC. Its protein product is CASSRQFGLAYEQYF.